Given below is one T cell receptor (beta chain) in context. The antigen is undetermined. Via MiXCR, TCRdb re-called the RT-PCR reads, giving one row per CDR3 protein. In the table there are 650,000 to 800,000 distinct CDR3 sequences, about 18% of which are singletons. This specimen comes from a study of response to subunit inactivated influenza vaccine. Study outcomes and limitations: It was the authors' suggestion that each seasonal influenza vaccination recruits few new T cells.

Germline assignment: CDR1 WSHSY and CDR2 SAAADI. Trimming stripped 2 bases from V and 4 bases from J, with 12 bases between. This CDR3 spans 15 amino acids. This receptor was obtained from a man between 45 and 60 years old who received an inactivated influenza vaccine. Material: PBMCs from blood, obtained around 5 days after vaccination. The chain uses TRBV10-2 and TRBJ1-3; D is uncertain. The CDR3 DNA reads TGCGCCAGCAGTGAGGCCGACCCTGCGGGAAACACCATATATTTT. It is translated as CASSEADPAGNTIYF.